The rows below give T cell receptor beta chains drawn from one sample of a study of T cell responses to AZD1222 COVID-19 vaccine. The repertoire was sequenced with immunoSEQ multiplex PCR; TCRdb's copy has only in-frame clones and lacks some. The sample lists 98,000 or so clones; about 90% were seen once. The sequences come from peripheral blood, collected 28 days after the second AZD1222 dose. Receptors were obtained from an adult who received the AZD1222 COVID-19 vaccine. CDR3s leave out the opening cysteine and the closing phenylalanine or tryptophan.

>TRBV11-2
AFQPAGTYEQY
>TRBV5-4
ASSLGLAGANTGELF
>TRBV10-3
AIKENTEAF
>TRBV3-1/TRBV3-2
ASSQEGASRPQH
>TRBV5-1
ASSLETRREQF
>TRBV3-1/TRBV3-2
ASSQMTSVPSYEQY
>TRBV10-3
ATWADTGFRTEAF
>TRBV3-1/TRBV3-2
ASSRGQANQPQH
>TRBV11-3
ASSKAGETQY
>TRBV10-3
AIATTAGQETQY
>TRBV27
ASKVIGTGVGGYT
>TRBV29-1
SVVRVRETQY
>TRBV30
AWSVVHEQF
>TRBV4-1
ASSQAIHQGRFLYEQY
>TRBV14
ASSQDEGLGTGGLVARGTQY
>TRBV5-1
ASSLDPQGAYGYT
>TRBV28
ASSLERVILTSYEQY
>TRBV4-1
ASSQSGNEQF
>TRBV5-1
ASSPVVESNTIY
>TRBV7-6
ASSLLGEGRSEAF
>TRBV19
ASREGGDTGELF
>TRBV2
ASSTLAPGNTIY
>TRBV7-9
ASSPIDGRMNEQF
>TRBV18
ASTELDPVNTGELF
>TRBV6-1
ASSDEDRGRSPLH
>TRBV9
ASSVQDGEAYEQY
>TRBV30
AWATGGLYNEQF
>TRBV11-2
ASRSWRLAGGLGNIQY
>TRBV6-1
ASSEYVAGDEQF